This T cell receptor (beta chain) derives from a study of T cell responses to AZD1222 COVID-19 vaccine. Study-wide results and caveats: Among AZD1222 vaccinees, only five or six were seropositive at baseline. Only after the peak T cell response were repertoires sampled.

With respect to this clone: Its antigen is not known.

This table comes from immunoSEQ multiplex PCR, and its TCRdb copy is limited to in-frame clones, with some not included. Of about 150,000 clones in the sample, about 82% were seen once. The TCR sequence derives from an adult who received the MenACWY meningococcal vaccine as a control. Material: peripheral blood, obtained 28 days after the second dose of the MenACWY control vaccine.

Here the CDR3 DNA reads TGCAGTGCCAGTCGGGGACAGTCATGGCACGAGCAGTACTTC. Translated, it gives CSASRGQSWHEQYF. The gene calls are TRBV20-1 and TRBJ2-7; 7 nucleotides line up with TRBD1. The CDR3 is 14 amino acids. The V gene's germline CDR1 is DFQATT and CDR2 SNEGSKA (reference sequence). V lost 6 bases, J lost 5 bases, and 13 bases stayed unmatched.